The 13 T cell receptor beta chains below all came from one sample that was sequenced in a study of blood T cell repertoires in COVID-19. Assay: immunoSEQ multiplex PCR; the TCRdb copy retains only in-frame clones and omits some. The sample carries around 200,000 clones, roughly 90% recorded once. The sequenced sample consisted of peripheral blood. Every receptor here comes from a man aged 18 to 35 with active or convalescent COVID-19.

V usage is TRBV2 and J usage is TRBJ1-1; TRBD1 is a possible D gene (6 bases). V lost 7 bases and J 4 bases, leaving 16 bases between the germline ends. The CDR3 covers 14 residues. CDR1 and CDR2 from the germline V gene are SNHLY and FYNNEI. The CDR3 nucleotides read TGTGCCAGCAACCAAAGGGGGTTGGTCACTGAAGCTTTCTTT. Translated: CASNQRGLVTEAFF.

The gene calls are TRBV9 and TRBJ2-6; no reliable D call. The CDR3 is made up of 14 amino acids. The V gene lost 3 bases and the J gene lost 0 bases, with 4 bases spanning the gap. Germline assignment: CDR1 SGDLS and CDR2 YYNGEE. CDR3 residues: CASSAVSGANVLTF. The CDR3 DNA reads TGTGCCAGCAGCGCCGTCTCTGGGGCCAACGTCCTGACTTTC.

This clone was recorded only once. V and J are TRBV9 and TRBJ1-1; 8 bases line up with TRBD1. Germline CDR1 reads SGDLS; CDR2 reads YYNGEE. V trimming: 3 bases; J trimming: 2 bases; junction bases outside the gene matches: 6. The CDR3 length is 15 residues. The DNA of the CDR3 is TGTGCCAGCAGCGAGACAGGGGACTTCAACACTGAAGCTTTCTTT. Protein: CASSETGDFNTEAFF.

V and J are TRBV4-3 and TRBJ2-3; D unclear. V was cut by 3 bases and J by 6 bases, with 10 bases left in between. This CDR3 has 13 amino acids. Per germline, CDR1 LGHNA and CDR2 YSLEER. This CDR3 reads CASSQALEDTQYF. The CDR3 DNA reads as TGCGCCAGCAGCCAGGCGTTGGAGGATACGCAGTATTTT.

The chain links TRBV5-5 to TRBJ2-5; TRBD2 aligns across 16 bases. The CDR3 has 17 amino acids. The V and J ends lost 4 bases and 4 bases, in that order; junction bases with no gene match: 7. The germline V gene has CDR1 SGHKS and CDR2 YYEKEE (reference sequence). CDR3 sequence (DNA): TGTGCCAGCAGCCCGGGGACTAGCGGGGGGGCTTTAGAGACCCAGTACTTC. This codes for CASSPGTSGGALETQYF.

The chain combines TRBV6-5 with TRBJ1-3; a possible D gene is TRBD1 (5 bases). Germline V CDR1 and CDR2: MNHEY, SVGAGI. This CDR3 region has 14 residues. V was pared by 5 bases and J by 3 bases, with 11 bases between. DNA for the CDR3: TGTGCCAGCAGTCGTCAGGGCTTTGGAAACACCATATATTTT. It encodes CASSRQGFGNTIYF.

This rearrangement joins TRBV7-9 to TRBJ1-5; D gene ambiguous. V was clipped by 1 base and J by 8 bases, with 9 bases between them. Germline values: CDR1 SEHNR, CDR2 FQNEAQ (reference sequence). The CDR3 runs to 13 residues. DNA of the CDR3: TGTGCCAGCAGCTTAGATTCACTTAAGCCCCAGCATTTT. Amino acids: CASSLDSLKPQHF.

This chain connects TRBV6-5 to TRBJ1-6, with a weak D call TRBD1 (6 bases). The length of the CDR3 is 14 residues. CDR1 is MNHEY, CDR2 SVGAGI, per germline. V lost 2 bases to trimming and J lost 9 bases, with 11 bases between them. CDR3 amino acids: CASSYQGIGSPLHF. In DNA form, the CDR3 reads TGTGCCAGCAGTTACCAGGGGATCGGTTCACCCCTCCACTTT.

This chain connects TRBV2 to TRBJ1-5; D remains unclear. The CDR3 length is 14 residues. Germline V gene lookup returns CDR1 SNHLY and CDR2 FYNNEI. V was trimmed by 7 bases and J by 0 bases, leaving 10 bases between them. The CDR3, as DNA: TGTGCCAGCACGGCGGTTTATAGCAATCAGCCCCAGCATTTT. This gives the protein CASTAVYSNQPQHF. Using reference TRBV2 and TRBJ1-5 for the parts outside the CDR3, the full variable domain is EPEVTQTPSHQVTQMGQEVILRCVPISNHLYFYWYRQILGQKVEFLVSFYNNEISEKSEIFDDQFSVERPDGSNFTLKIRSTKLEDSAMYFCASTAVYSNQPQHFGDGTRLSIL.

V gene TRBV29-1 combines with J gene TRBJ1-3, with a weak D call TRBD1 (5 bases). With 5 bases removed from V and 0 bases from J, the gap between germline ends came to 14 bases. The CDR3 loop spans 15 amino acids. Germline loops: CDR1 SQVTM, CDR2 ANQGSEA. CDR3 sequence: CSVREGPISGNTIYF. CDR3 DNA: TGCAGCGTTCGGGAGGGACCTATCTCTGGAAACACCATATATTTT. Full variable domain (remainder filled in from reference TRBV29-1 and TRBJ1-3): SAVISQKPSRDICQRGTSLTIQCQVDSQVTMMFWYRQQPGQSLTLIATANQGSEATYESGFVIDKFPISRPNLTFSTLTVSNMSPEDSSIYLCSVREGPISGNTIYFGEGSWLTVV.

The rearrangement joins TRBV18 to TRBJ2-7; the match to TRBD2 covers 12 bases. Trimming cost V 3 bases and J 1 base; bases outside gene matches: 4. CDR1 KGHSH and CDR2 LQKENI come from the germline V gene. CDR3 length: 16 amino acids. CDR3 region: CASSPDGLAGSYEQYF. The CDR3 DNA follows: TGTGCCAGCTCACCGGATGGACTAGCGGGATCCTACGAGCAGTACTTC.

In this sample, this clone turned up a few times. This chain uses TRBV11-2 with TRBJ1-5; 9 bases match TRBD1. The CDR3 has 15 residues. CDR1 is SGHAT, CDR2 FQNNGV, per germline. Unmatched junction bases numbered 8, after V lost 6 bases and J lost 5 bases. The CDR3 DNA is TGTGCCAGCAGTCAGGGACAGGGAACGTATCAGCCCCAGCATTTT. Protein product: CASSQGQGTYQPQHF.

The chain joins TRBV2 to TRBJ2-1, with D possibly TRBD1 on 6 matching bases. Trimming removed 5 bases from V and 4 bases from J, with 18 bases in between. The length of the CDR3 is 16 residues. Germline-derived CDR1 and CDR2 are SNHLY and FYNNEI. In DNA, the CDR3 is TGTGCCAGCAGTCAAGAAGGGGGTATCGGTTACAATGAGCAGTTCTTC. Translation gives CASSQEGGIGYNEQFF.